This TCR beta chain was observed in a study of PD-1 blockade in classical Hodgkin lymphoma. Study conclusions and caveats: Partial responders and progressors had significantly lower baseline TCR diversity. Unlike CD8+ TCR diversity, which did not rise significantly by C4D1, CD4+ TCR diversity did. TCR diversity at baseline was reported to be reduced in newly diagnosed patients relative to healthy donors.

Generated by immunoSEQ multiplex PCR, the TCRdb table keeps only in-frame clones and is missing some. The data show about 94,000 clones, 89% seen once. Each and every patient relapsed after autologous stem cell transplantation, and patients got differing brentuximab vedotin exposure. Complete response, partial response or progressive disease constituted the best response categories observed. A remark on this clone: Its antigen remains unidentified.

The specimen comprised peripheral blood mononuclear cells (PBMCs), sampled before the second cycle of nivolumab. The receptor was derived from a human donor with classical Hodgkin lymphoma.

The CDR3 nucleotides read TGTGCCAGCAGCGAAGGGCCCCGGGAAGGGGTCCAGTACTTC. It translates to CASSEGPREGVQYF. This chain joins TRBV5-5 and TRBJ2-5; either TRBD1 or TRBD2 may fit D (5 bases each). V lost 4 bases, J lost 10 bases, and 20 bases lay in between. The CDR3 is 14 residues long. Per the germline V gene, CDR1 is SGHKS and CDR2 is YYEKEE (reference sequence).